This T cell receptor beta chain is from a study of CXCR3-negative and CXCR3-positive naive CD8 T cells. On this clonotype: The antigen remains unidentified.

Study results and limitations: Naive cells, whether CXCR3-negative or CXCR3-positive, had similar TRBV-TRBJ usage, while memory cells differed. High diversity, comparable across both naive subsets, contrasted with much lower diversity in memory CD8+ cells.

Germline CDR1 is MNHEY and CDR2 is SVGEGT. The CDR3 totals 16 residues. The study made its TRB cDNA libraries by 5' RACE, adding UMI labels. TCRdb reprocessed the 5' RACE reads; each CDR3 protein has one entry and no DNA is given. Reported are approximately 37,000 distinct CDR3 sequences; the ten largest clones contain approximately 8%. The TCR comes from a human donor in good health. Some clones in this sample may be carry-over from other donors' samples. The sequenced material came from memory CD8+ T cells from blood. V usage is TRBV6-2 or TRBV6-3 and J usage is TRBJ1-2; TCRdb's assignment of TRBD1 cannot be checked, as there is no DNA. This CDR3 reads CASSHPPDRVGYGYTF.